The sequence of this TCR beta chain was determined in a study of shared clonotypes between healthy human individuals. V lost 2 bases, J lost 4 bases, and 15 bases lay in between. There are 15 residues in the CDR3. Germline CDR1 MNHEY, CDR2 SVGAGI. Clones were read by immunoSEQ multiplex PCR, and TCRdb kept only the in-frame ones, dropping some. There are 2.5 million or so clones in the sample; approximately 92% occur only once, and about 0.13% lies in the top ten. Each of the donors was a healthy adult who was HIV-negative and had not had a recent acute infection or vaccination. The origin of this receptor is a man aged 18 to 35 in good health. The chain uses TRBV6-5 and TRBJ2-7, with a tentative D call TRBD1 (5 bases). The sample comprised naive CD4+ T cells sorted from blood. Subset denoted: CD45RA+ positively selected. CDR3 amino acids: CASSYGPGISYEQYF. The CDR3 DNA reads as TGTGCCAGCAGTTACGGGCCAGGGATAAGTTACGAGCAGTACTTC.